This is a list of T cell receptor beta chains from one sample in a study of cytomegalovirus exposure and HLA in healthy donors. The table came from immunoSEQ multiplex PCR; TCRdb's copy has only in-frame clones and leaves some out. The sample holds 150,000 to 200,000 clones; about four fifths are singletons and the top ten take approximately 2.9%. Sequencing was done on a sample of PBMCs. These receptors originate from a female donor in good health and CMV-seronegative. Each CDR3 is given with its conserved first and last residue. D genes are given only for firm matches. Where a row states a size, it is once, few, many or the class of an expanded clone; other rows omit it.

j_call v_call d_call clone_size cdr3_length cdr3_nt cdr3_aa
TRBJ2-7 TRBV5-1 - once 15 TGCGCCAGCAGCTTGGTCGGCAGGTACTCCTACGAGCAGTACTTC CASSLVGRYSYEQYF
TRBJ1-1 TRBV6-6 - - 12 TGTGCCAGCAGCCTCGGACAGTCTCAAGCTTTCTTT CASSLGQSQAFF
TRBJ1-1 TRBV5-6 - - 13 TGTGCCAGCAGCTTGGGGAGGAACACTGAAGCTTTCTTT CASSLGRNTEAFF
TRBJ2-6 TRBV5-5 TRBD1 - 17 TGTGCCAGCAGCCGGGCAGGGGGCCCCTCCGGGGCCAACGTCCTGACTTTC CASSRAGGPSGANVLTF
TRBJ2-7 TRBV4-3 TRBD2 - 14 TGCGCCAGCAGCCTCGGACTAGTGGATTACGAGCAGTACTTC CASSLGLVDYEQYF
TRBJ2-1 TRBV18 TRBD2 - 15 TGTGCCAGCTCGCCTACTAGCGGGGGGTACAATGAGCAGTTCTTC CASSPTSGGYNEQFF
TRBJ2-7 TRBV7-9 TRBD1 few 13 TGTTCCAGCAGCTTCGACAGGGCGAAAGAGCAGTACTTC CSSSFDRAKEQYF
TRBJ2-1 TRBV28 TRBD2 - 16 TGTGCCAGCAGTTTAACCCGAACTAGCGGGAGTGGTGAGCAGTTCTTC CASSLTRTSGSGEQFF
TRBJ2-3 TRBV7-8 TRBD2 - 17 TGTGCCAGCAGCTTAGTTGGGACTAGCGGGAGGATAGATACGCAGTATTTT CASSLVGTSGRIDTQYF
TRBJ1-5 TRBV2 TRBD1 - 14 TGTGCCAGCAGCGTCGGGACAGTCAATCAGCCCCAGCATTTT CASSVGTVNQPQHF
TRBJ1-2 TRBV4-3 - - 18 TGCGCCAGCAGCCAAGATCTTTGGGGAACAGGGAAGGACTATGGCTACACCTTC CASSQDLWGTGKDYGYTF
TRBJ2-2 TRBV7-9 TRBD2 - 15 TGTGCCAGCAGTCTCGGACTAGCGGGAAACGGGGAGCTGTTTTTT CASSLGLAGNGELFF
TRBJ1-1 TRBV12-5 - - 13 TGTGCTAGTGGCCCAGACATGGATCCTGAAGCTTTCTTT CASGPDMDPEAFF
TRBJ2-7 TRBV9 TRBD2 - 15 TGTGCCAGCAGCGTAGGGGGCGGGGGGAGCTACGAGCAGTACTTC CASSVGGGGSYEQYF
TRBJ1-6 TRBV6-1 - - 16 TGTGCCAGCAGTGAACTTCCGTTTGCGGGGAATTCACCCCTCCACTTT CASSELPFAGNSPLHF
TRBJ1-3 TRBV19 TRBD1 - 22 TGTGCCAGTAGCTGGAGTTGGGGACAGGGCGTTATCCAGAAAAGCTCTGGAAACACCATATATTTT CASSWSWGQGVIQKSSGNTIYF
TRBJ2-7 TRBV5-1 - few 13 TGCGCCAGCAGCTTGGAAGTTAGCGGCGAGCAGTACTTC CASSLEVSGEQYF